This T cell receptor (beta chain) stems from a study of T cell repertoires in ileal Crohn's disease. Findings and caveats of the study: Every patient over 26.8% clonality showed endoscopic recurrence. Compared with CD4 T cells, sorted CD8 cells carried more expanded clones.

Each sample's TCRB immunosequencing used 500 to 550 nanograms of biopsy DNA. Only in-frame clones appear in the TCRdb table, and some are missing; sequencing was by immunoSEQ multiplex PCR. Among roughly 30,000 clones listed, roughly 77% were seen once. Trimming cost V 6 bases and J 4 bases; bases outside gene matches: 7. The length of the CDR3 is 15 residues. Germline CDR1 MNHEY, CDR2 SVGAGI. Of note for this clone: The antigen remains undetermined.

Sequenced material: ileal tissue. The rearrangement links TRBV6-5 to TRBJ2-5; 11 bases align to TRBD1. The sequence came from an adult with Crohn's disease. Written as DNA, the CDR3 is TGTGCCAGCAGCTCGGGGACAGGGGGTAGAGAGACCCAGTACTTC. The encoded protein is CASSSGTGGRETQYF.